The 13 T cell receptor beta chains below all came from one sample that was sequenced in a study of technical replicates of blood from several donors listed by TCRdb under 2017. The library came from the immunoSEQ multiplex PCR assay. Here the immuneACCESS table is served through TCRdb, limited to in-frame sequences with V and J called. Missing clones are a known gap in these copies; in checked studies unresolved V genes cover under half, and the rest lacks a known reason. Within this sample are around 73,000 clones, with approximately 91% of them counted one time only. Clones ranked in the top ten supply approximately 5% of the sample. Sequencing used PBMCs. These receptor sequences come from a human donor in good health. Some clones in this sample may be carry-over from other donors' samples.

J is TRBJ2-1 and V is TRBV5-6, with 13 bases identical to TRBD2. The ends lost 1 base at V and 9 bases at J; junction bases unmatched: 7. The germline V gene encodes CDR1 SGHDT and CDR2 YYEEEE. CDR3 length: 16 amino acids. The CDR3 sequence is CASSLYGLAGAAEQFF. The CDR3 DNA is TGTGCCAGCAGCTTGTACGGACTAGCGGGAGCGGCTGAGCAGTTCTTC.

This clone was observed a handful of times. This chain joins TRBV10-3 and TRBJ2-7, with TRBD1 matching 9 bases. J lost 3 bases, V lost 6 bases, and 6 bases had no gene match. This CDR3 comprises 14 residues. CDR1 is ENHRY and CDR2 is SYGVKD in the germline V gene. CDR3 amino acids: CAIRGDRVNYEQYF. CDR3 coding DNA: TGTGCCATCAGGGGGGACAGGGTCAACTACGAGCAGTACTTC.

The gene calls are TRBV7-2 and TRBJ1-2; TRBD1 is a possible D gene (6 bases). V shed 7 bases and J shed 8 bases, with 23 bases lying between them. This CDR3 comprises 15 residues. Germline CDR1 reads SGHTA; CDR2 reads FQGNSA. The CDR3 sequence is CASNPPSTGTQGYTF. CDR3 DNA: TGTGCCAGCAACCCGCCGTCGACCGGGACACAGGGCTACACCTTC.

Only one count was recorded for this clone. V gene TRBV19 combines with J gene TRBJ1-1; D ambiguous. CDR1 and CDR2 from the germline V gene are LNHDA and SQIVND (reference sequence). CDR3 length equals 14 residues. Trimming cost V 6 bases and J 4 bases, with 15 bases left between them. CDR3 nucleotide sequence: TGTGCCAGTAGCGCCCCCCTAGGCGGCACTGAAGCTTTCTTT. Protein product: CASSAPLGGTEAFF. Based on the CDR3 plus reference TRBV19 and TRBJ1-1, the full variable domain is DGGITQSPKYLFRKEGQNVTLSCEQNLNHDAMYWYRQDPGQGLRLIYYSQIVNDFQKGDIAEGYSVSREKKESFPLTVTSAQKNPTAFYLCASSAPLGGTEAFFGQGTRLTVV.

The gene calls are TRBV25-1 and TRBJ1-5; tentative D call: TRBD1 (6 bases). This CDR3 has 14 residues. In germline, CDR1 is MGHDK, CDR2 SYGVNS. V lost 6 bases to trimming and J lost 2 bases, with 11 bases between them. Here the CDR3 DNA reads TGTGCCAGCAGCGCCAGGGGTGGCAATCAGCCCCAGCATTTT. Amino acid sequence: CASSARGGNQPQHF.

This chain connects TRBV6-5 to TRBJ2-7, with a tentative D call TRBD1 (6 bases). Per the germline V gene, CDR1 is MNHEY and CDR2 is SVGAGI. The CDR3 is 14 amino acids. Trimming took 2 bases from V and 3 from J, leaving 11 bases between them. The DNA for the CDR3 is TGTGCCAGCAGTTACCCCGACAGGCTCTACGAGCAGTACTTC. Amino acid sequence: CASSYPDRLYEQYF.

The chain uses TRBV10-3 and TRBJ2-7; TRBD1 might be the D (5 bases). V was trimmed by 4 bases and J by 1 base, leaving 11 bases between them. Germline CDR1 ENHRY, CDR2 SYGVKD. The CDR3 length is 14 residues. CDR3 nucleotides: TGTGCCATCAGTGTCGCAGGGCCTTCCTACGAGCAGTACTTC. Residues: CAISVAGPSYEQYF.

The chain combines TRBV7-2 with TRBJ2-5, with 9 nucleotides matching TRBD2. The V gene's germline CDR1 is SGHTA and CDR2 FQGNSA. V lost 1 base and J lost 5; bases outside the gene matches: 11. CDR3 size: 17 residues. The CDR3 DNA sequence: TGTGCCAGCAGCTTAGTAGGCCGGCGGGGGGGCCGGGAGACCCAGTACTTC. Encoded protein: CASSLVGRRGGRETQYF.

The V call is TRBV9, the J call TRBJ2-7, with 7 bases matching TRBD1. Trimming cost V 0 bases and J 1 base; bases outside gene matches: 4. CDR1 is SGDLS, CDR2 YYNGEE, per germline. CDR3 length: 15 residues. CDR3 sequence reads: CASSVEWDSSYEQYF. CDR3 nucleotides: TGTGCCAGCAGCGTAGAATGGGACAGTTCCTACGAGCAGTACTTC.

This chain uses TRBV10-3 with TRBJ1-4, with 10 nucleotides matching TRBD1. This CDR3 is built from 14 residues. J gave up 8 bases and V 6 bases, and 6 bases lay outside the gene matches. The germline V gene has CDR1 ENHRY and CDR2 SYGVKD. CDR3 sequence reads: CAISGDRGDEKLFF. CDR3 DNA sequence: TGTGCCATCAGCGGGGACAGGGGAGACGAAAAACTGTTTTTT.

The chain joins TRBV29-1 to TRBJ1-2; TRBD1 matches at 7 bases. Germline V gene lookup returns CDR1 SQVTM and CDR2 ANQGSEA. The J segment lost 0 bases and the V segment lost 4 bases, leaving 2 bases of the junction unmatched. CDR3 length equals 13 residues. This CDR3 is CSVGGGPNYGYTF. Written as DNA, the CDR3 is TGCAGCGTTGGAGGGGGCCCTAACTATGGCTACACCTTC.

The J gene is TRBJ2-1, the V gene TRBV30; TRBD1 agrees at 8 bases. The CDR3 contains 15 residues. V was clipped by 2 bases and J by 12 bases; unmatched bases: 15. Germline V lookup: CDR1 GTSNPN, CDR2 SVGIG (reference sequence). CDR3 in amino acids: CAWSWADRALRGQFF. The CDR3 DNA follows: TGTGCCTGGAGTTGGGCGGACAGGGCCCTCCGGGGGCAGTTCTTC.

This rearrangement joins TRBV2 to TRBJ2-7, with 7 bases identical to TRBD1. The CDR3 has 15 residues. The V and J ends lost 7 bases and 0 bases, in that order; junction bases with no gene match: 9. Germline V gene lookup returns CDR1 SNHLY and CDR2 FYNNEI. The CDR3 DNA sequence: TGTGCCAGCAAAACCTCCGGGACAGTCTCCTACGAGCAGTACTTC. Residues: CASKTSGTVSYEQYF.